The 18 T cell receptor beta chains reported below all come from one sample, sequenced in a study of high-grade serous ovarian cancer treatment subgroups. Tumor tissue was taken before any definitive surgery or chemotherapy was given. Assay: immunoSEQ multiplex PCR; the TCRdb copy retains only in-frame clones and omits some. This sample has about 12,000 clones, with around 90% found just once. The sequencing input was tumor tissue. The receptors here all came from a human donor with high-grade serous ovarian cancer.

The CDR3 reads CASSPPASLSYGYTF. As DNA, the CDR3 is TGTGCCAGCTCACCACCTGCCAGCTTATCCTATGGCTACACCTTC. This rearrangement joins TRBV18 to TRBJ1-2; D call uncertain. CDR1 and CDR2 from the germline V gene are KGHSH and LQKENI. The CDR3 loop spans 15 amino acids. Trimming stripped 0 bases from V and 4 bases from J, with 12 bases between. Drawing the rest from reference TRBV18 and TRBJ1-2, the complete variable domain is NAGVMQNPRHLVRRRGQEARLRCSPMKGHSHVYWYRQLPEEGLKFMVYLQKENIIDESGMPKERFSAEFPKEGPSILRIQQVVRGDSAAYFCASSPPASLSYGYTFGSGTRLTVV.

V is TRBV7-9 and J is TRBJ1-3; TRBD1 matches at 10 bases. This CDR3 comprises 15 residues. J gave up 4 bases and V 6 bases, and 6 bases lay outside the gene matches. Germline V CDR1 and CDR2: SEHNR, FQNEAQ (reference sequence). CDR3 in DNA: TGTGCCAGCAGAGAGACAGGGGGCTTCGGAAACACCATATATTTT. As protein: CASRETGGFGNTIYF.

This clone has only one observation. This rearrangement joins TRBV7-8 to TRBJ2-5; D unclear. Germline CDR1 is SGHVS and CDR2 is FQNEAQ. V was trimmed by 1 base and J by 1 base, leaving 10 bases between them. This CDR3 region has 15 residues. The CDR3 DNA reads TGTGCCAGCAGCTTAGGACCCTATCCCCAAGAGACCCAGTACTTC. It translates to CASSLGPYPQETQYF.

The rearrangement links TRBV19 to TRBJ1-2, with unresolved D. This CDR3 region has 14 residues. CDR1 and CDR2 from the germline V gene are LNHDA and SQIVND (reference sequence). Trimming took 3 bases from V and 6 from J, leaving 14 bases between them. The CDR3 DNA reads TGTGCCAGTAGTATCCGCGCGCAGGTAAATGGCTACACCTTC. Amino acids: CASSIRAQVNGYTF.

CDR3 sequence: CASSQGQGLEAFF. The CDR3, as DNA: TGTGCCAGTAGCCAGGGACAGGGCTTGGAAGCTTTCTTT. The chain joins TRBV19 to TRBJ1-1; TRBD1 matches at 9 bases. Germline CDR1 reads LNHDA; CDR2 reads SQIVND (reference sequence). The CDR3 sequence is 13 residues long. Losses at the gene ends were 6 bases for V and 8 bases for J; bases not matched to a gene: 7.

The rearrangement links TRBV19 to TRBJ1-1; D might be TRBD1 (5 bases). This CDR3 has 13 residues. Trimming removed 6 bases at V and 1 base at J, with 9 bases between. The germline gives CDR1 LNHDA, CDR2 SQIVND (reference sequence). DNA of the CDR3: TGTGCCAGTAGGAACCAGGGGAACACTGAAGCTTTCTTT. Translated, it gives CASRNQGNTEAFF.

For this clone: At one boundary the junction diverges from the germline segment, which might be a read error. The genes are TRBV7-9 and TRBJ2-5, with TRBD1 identical over 12 bases. CDR3 length: 16 residues. CDR1 and CDR2 from the germline V gene are SEHNR and FQNEAQ (reference sequence). CDR3 coding DNA: TGTGCCAGCACCGCAGCGAGGGACAGGGGGCGGGAGACCCGGTACTTC. Its translation: CASTAARDRGRETRYF. The variable domain in full, completed from reference TRBV7-9 and TRBJ2-5, reads DTGVSQNPRHKITKRGQNVTFRCDPISEHNRLYWYRQTLGQGPEFLTYFQNEAQLEKSRLLSDRFSAERPKGSFSTLEIQRTEQGDSAMYLCASTAARDRGRETRYFGPGTRLLVL.

This clone was detected only once. The genes are TRBV15 and TRBJ2-1; TRBD1 might be the D (5 bases). This CDR3 spans 13 amino acids. V shed 1 base and J shed 7 bases, with 8 bases lying between them. Germline CDR1 and CDR2: LNHNV and YYDKDF (reference sequence). Written as DNA, the CDR3 is TGTGCCACCAGCAGAGCAGGGCTGAATGAGCAGTTCTTC. It specifies CATSRAGLNEQFF.

This clone was detected only a few times. Here the CDR3 DNA reads TGTGCCAGCAGCTTAGATGGGGCAGTTGGAAACACCATATATTTT. Its protein product is CASSLDGAVGNTIYF. The rearrangement uses TRBV11-2 and TRBJ1-3; a possible D gene is TRBD1 (5 bases). The CDR3 contains 15 residues. V shed 0 bases and J shed 3 bases, with 9 bases lying between them. Germline CDR1 and CDR2: SGHAT and FQNNGV.

The V gene is TRBV14, the J gene TRBJ1-5; D is ambiguous. The V end lost 0 bases, the J end lost 2 bases, and 14 bases lay between the germline ends. In germline, CDR1 is SGHDN, CDR2 FVKESK. This CDR3 is built from 17 residues. Here the CDR3 DNA reads TGTGCCAGCAGCCAAGATCGGGGTAGAGTCGGCAATCAGCCCCAGCATTTT. This codes for CASSQDRGRVGNQPQHF.

This chain links TRBV19 with TRBJ1-3; unclear D gene. The CDR3 extends over 13 amino acids. Germline V gene data show CDR1 as LNHDA and CDR2 as SQIVND (reference sequence). Written as DNA, the CDR3 is TGTGCAAGTGGCCCAGCCCAGGGAAACACCATATATTTT. Its protein is CASGPAQGNTIYF. The variable domain in full, with the rest retrieved from reference TRBV19 and TRBJ1-3, is DGGITQSPKYLFRKEGQNVTLSCEQNLNHDAMYWYRQDPGQGLRLIYYSQIVNDFQKGDIAEGYSVSREKKESFPLTVTSAQKNPTAFYLCASGPAQGNTIYFGEGSWLTVV.

The chain is built from TRBV5-1 and TRBJ1-2; maybe TRBD1 (5 bases). Germline V gene sequence: CDR1 SGHRS, CDR2 YFSETQ. Trimming cost V 0 bases and J 2 bases, with 8 bases left between them. The CDR3 consists of 14 residues. The CDR3: CASSLEAGNYGYTF. CDR3 bases: TGCGCCAGCAGCTTGGAGGCAGGGAACTATGGCTACACCTTC. The full variable domain, completed using reference TRBV5-1 and TRBJ1-2, is KAGVTQTPRYLIKTRGQQVTLSCSPISGHRSVSWYQQTPGQGLQFLFEYFSETQRNKGNFPGRFSGRQFSNSRSEMNVSTLELGDSALYLCASSLEAGNYGYTFGSGTRLTVV.

This chain uses TRBV6-1 with TRBJ1-6; D possibly corresponds to TRBD1 (5 bases). The V gene lost 4 bases and the J gene lost 0 bases, with 13 bases spanning the gap. This CDR3 contains 17 residues. From germline, CDR1 is MNHNS and CDR2 SASEGT. Here the CDR3 DNA reads TGTGCCAGCAGTGCACGTACAGGAATCTCCTATAATTCACCCCTCCACTTT. Its translation: CASSARTGISYNSPLHF.

In this sample, this clone turned up a few times. The rearrangement uses TRBV5-8 and TRBJ1-1, with 7 bases identical to TRBD1. Trimming cost V 7 bases and J 5 bases; bases outside gene matches: 26. Per the germline V gene, CDR1 is SGHTS and CDR2 is YDEGEE. The CDR3 covers 19 residues. The CDR3 is CASPLPPGTDISRGTEAFF. The CDR3 nucleotides are TGTGCCAGCCCATTACCCCCCGGGACAGATATTTCCCGGGGGACTGAAGCTTTCTTT.

The J gene is TRBJ2-3, the V gene TRBV5-1; 8 nucleotides line up with TRBD1. J gave up 5 bases and V 4 bases, and 9 bases lay outside the gene matches. Germline V gene lookup returns CDR1 SGHRS and CDR2 YFSETQ. The CDR3 runs to 15 residues. The CDR3 DNA reads TGCGCCAGCAGCCCCGCGGACAGGGCTGGAGATACGCAGTATTTT. Translated: CASSPADRAGDTQYF.

The V gene is TRBV28, the J gene TRBJ1-2; no clear D. V lost 6 bases and J 5 bases, leaving 10 bases between the germline ends. The CDR3 runs to 12 residues. The germline gives CDR1 MDHEN, CDR2 SYDVKM. Here the CDR3 reads CASSTRHYGYTF. The CDR3 nucleotides read TGTGCCAGCAGCACTAGACATTATGGCTACACCTTC.

V gene TRBV6-1 combines with J gene TRBJ2-3; D may be TRBD1 or TRBD2 (5 bases each). V gave up 2 bases and J gave up 2 bases, with 14 bases separating them. Looked up from germline, CDR1 is MNHNS and CDR2 is SASEGT. The CDR3 consists of 16 residues. CDR3 bases: TGTGCCAGCAGTGAATTAAGGGGACGTACCACAGATACGCAGTATTTT. Its protein is CASSELRGRTTDTQYF.

This clone was seen once. CDR3 nucleotide sequence: TGTGCCAGTATCGATGGACAGGGACGAAACTATGGCTACACCTTC. Translating it yields CASIDGQGRNYGYTF. This chain connects TRBV19 to TRBJ1-2; TRBD1 agrees at 8 bases. From germline, CDR1 is LNHDA and CDR2 SQIVND (reference sequence). Unmatched junction bases numbered 9, after V lost 7 bases and J lost 2 bases. The CDR3 runs to 15 residues.